These T cell receptor beta chains were read from a single sample in a study of control samples from healthy donors and cancer patients. The data were produced by immunoSEQ multiplex PCR, yet TCRdb's version contains in-frame clones alone and is incomplete. The sample carries 120,000 or so clones, 91% recorded once. The sequencing sample was made of blood. Source of these receptors: a man younger than 35 in good health. Both conserved end residues are part of each CDR3. D genes are given only for firm matches. The size entry is marked missing in some rows and otherwise reads once, few, many or a size class.

TRBD1	TRBJ1-1	-	TRBV11-2	CASSLETGLSEAFF	TGTGCCAGCAGCTTAGAGACAGGGCTCTCTGAAGCTTTCTTT
TRBD2	TRBJ2-5	-	TRBV29-1	CSVPLADQETQYF	TGCAGCGTCCCTCTAGCGGACCAAGAGACCCAGTACTTC
-	TRBJ1-2	-	TRBV7-2	CASSYFTENGYTF	TGTGCCAGCAGCTACTTTACGGAAAATGGCTACACCTTC
-	TRBJ1-5	-	TRBV5-6	CASSRLNQPQHF	TGTGCCAGCAGCCGACTCAATCAGCCCCAGCATTTT
TRBD1	TRBJ1-2	-	TRBV6-5	CASRGTGGNGYTF	TGTGCCAGCAGGGGGACAGGGGGTAATGGCTACACCTTC
TRBD1	TRBJ1-4	-	TRBV27	CASSLLLPTGATNEKLFF	TGTGCCAGCAGTTTATTATTACCCACAGGGGCAACTAATGAAAAACTGTTTTTT
TRBD1	TRBJ2-7	-	TRBV20-1	CSASYRGFYEQYF	TGCAGTGCTAGTTACAGGGGGTTCTACGAGCAGTACTTC
-	TRBJ1-1	-	TRBV27	CASVTGGTEAFF	TGTGCCAGCGTCACGGGAGGCACTGAAGCTTTCTTT
-	TRBJ2-3	-	TRBV5-1	CASSLMGGKRGDTQYF	TGCGCCAGCAGCTTGATGGGGGGAAAACGGGGAGATACGCAGTATTTT
-	TRBJ2-7	-	TRBV7-8	CASSSRRGSYEQYF	TGTGCCAGCAGCTCACGGCGGGGCTCCTACGAGCAGTACTTC
-	TRBJ1-1	-	TRBV7-3	CASSLTPGGDTEAFF	TGTGCCAGCAGCTTAACTCCGGGCGGGGACACTGAAGCTTTCTTT
-	TRBJ2-4	-	TRBV2	CASTGAENIQYF	TGTGCCAGCACCGGGGCGGAAAACATTCAGTACTTC
TRBD2	TRBJ2-1	-	TRBV6-5	CASSPRGELQFF	TGTGCCAGCAGTCCCCGGGGGGAGCTACAGTTCTTC
-	TRBJ2-1	-	TRBV2	CASSGGSWDEQFF	TGTGCCAGCAGTGGGGGTAGCTGGGATGAGCAGTTCTTC
-	TRBJ1-2	once	TRBV10-3	CAISESTHRTVTNYGYTF	TGTGCCATCAGTGAGTCGACGCACCGGACAGTTACTAACTATGGCTACACCTTC
-	TRBJ2-2	-	TRBV11-3	CASSLGTGELFF	TGTGCCAGCAGCTTAGGAACCGGGGAGCTGTTTTTT
-	TRBJ2-1	-	TRBV11-3	CASSFEPAGINEQFF	TGTGCCAGCAGCTTCGAGCCAGCGGGCATCAATGAGCAGTTCTTC
-	TRBJ2-2	-	TRBV5-4	CASSSMTGTQNTGELFF	TGTGCCAGCAGCTCGATGACCGGGACACAAAACACCGGGGAGCTGTTTTTT
-	TRBJ2-7	-	TRBV27	CASSVTESYEQYF	TGTGCCAGCAGTGTTACAGAGAGCTACGAGCAGTACTTC
-	TRBJ2-4	-	TRBV10-1	CASSESEGSGNIQYF	TGCGCCAGCAGTGAGTCAGAGGGCTCGGGTAACATTCAGTACTTC
-	TRBJ1-1	-	TRBV12-3/TRBV12-4	CASSWALGTEAFF	TGTGCCAGCAGTTGGGCCCTGGGCACTGAAGCTTTCTTT
-	TRBJ1-4	-	TRBV10-1	CASSGGGRRGKLFF	TGCGCCAGCAGTGGCGGCGGACGTCGGGGTAAACTGTTTTTT
-	TRBJ2-7	-	TRBV5-1	CASSLEVGNIYEQYF	TGCGCCAGCAGCTTGGAAGTCGGAAATATTTACGAGCAGTACTTC
-	TRBJ2-7	few	TRBV10-1	CASSERQNDFGEQYF	TGCGCCAGCAGTGAGAGGCAGAACGATTTTGGGGAGCAGTACTTC
-	TRBJ1-3	-	TRBV15	CATSIYRGTAGNTIYF	TGTGCCACCAGCATTTACCGGGGTACCGCTGGAAACACCATATATTTT
TRBD2	TRBJ2-1	-	TRBV5-1	CASSFVGGSYNEQFF	TGCGCCAGCAGCTTCGTGGGGGGGTCCTACAATGAGCAGTTCTTC
TRBD1	TRBJ2-2	once	TRBV2	CASSRDRWSGELFF	TGTGCCAGCAGTCGGGACAGATGGTCCGGGGAGCTGTTTTTT
TRBD1	TRBJ1-6	-	TRBV5-1	CASSIGQGASNSPLHF	TGCGCCAGCAGCATTGGACAGGGGGCGTCTAATTCACCCCTCCACTTT
-	TRBJ1-5	few	TRBV18	CASSPDQGPPQHF	TGTGCCAGCTCCCCCGACCAGGGCCCGCCCCAGCATTTT
-	TRBJ1-2	-	TRBV9	CASSVQGNYGYTF	TGTGCCAGCAGCGTTCAGGGGAACTATGGCTACACCTTC
-	TRBJ1-5	-	TRBV27	CASSPGVSNQPQHF	TGTGCCAGCAGTCCGGGAGTTAGCAATCAGCCCCAGCATTTT
-	TRBJ1-1	-	TRBV5-1	CASSWTVNTEAFF	TGCGCCAGCAGCTGGACGGTGAACACTGAAGCTTTCTTT
-	TRBJ1-2	-	TRBV14	CASSPRVGRNYGYTF	TGTGCCAGCAGCCCCCGGGTGGGGAGGAACTATGGCTACACCTTC
TRBD2	TRBJ2-3	-	TRBV7-9	CASSPPTSGGVAQYF	TGTGCCAGCAGCCCCCCGACTAGCGGGGGGGTAGCGCAGTATTTT
TRBD2	TRBJ2-3	once	TRBV5-1	CASAGETRDTQYF	TGCGCCAGCGCGGGGGAAACCCGAGATACGCAGTATTTT
TRBD1	TRBJ1-5	-	TRBV19	CASSIDFETGLNQPQHF	TGTGCCAGTAGTATAGATTTTGAGACAGGGCTCAATCAGCCCCAGCATTTT